Presented here are 32 T cell receptor beta chains from one specimen sequenced in a study of spatial heterogeneity in lung cancer (dated by TCRdb to the late 2010s). Per the publication, the time point label means: sample taken at primary tumor resection. The library was built by means of 5' RACE. Sequenced using a NextSeq 500. TCRdb ran its own pipeline on the public reads, namely fastp trimming at Q25 and MiXCR clone calling, and kept in-frame beta chains. Rows are combined by CDR3 protein, so each entry shows the most common genes and DNA. This sample comprises around 87,000 distinct CDR3 sequences, 9.5% to 15% of them detected only once. Of the sample, over 40% is held by the ten largest clones. The specimen was PBMCs, collected at surgery. Every receptor here comes from a male donor with early-stage non-small cell lung cancer.

The table lists this clonotype with a few counts. The chain employs TRBV10-3 and TRBJ2-5; 8 positions match TRBD2. With 5 bases clipped from V and 4 bases from J, the junction kept 3 bases outside the gene matches. CDR1 is ENHRY, CDR2 SYGVKD, per germline. This CDR3 has 13 amino acids. CDR3 loop: CAISNSGIETQYF. The CDR3 DNA follows: TGTGCCATCAGTAATAGCGGGATAGAGACCCAGTACTTC.

This clonotype appeared a few times. The genes are TRBV5-5 and TRBJ2-2; TRBD1 matches at 8 bases. The V gene's germline CDR1 is SGHKS and CDR2 YYEKEE (reference sequence). Losses at the gene ends were 4 bases for V and 4 bases for J; bases not matched to a gene: 9. This CDR3 comprises 16 residues. The CDR3 DNA follows: TGTGCCAGCAGCCTTCGACAGGGGAGAACCACCGGGGAGCTGTTTTTT. It specifies CASSLRQGRTTGELFF.

This clonotype has just a few counts. This chain uses TRBV20-1 with TRBJ1-1; 7 positions match TRBD1. Per the germline V gene, CDR1 is DFQATT and CDR2 is SNEGSKA (reference sequence). J lost 0 bases, V lost 8 bases, and 18 bases had no gene match. CDR3 length equals 17 residues. DNA of the CDR3: TGCAGTTCCCAGACAAGTAGGGGGCACACCTTGAACACTGAAGCTTTCTTT. Translating it yields CSSQTSRGHTLNTEAFF.

This clonotype was seen ten or more times. The chain recombines TRBV20-1 with TRBJ2-2, with D possibly being TRBD1 or TRBD2 (5 bases each). The length of the CDR3 is 13 residues. The germline gives CDR1 DFQATT, CDR2 SNEGSKA (reference sequence). Trimming left V 6 bases short and J 6 bases short, with 14 bases between. The CDR3 is CSARDPVPGELFF. The CDR3 bases are TGCAGTGCCCGGGACCCCGTCCCCGGGGAGCTGTTTTTT.

This chain joins TRBV6-5 and TRBJ2-5; 9 bases are a match to TRBD2. The CDR3 is 16 residues long. With 0 bases clipped from V and 5 bases from J, the junction kept 7 bases outside the gene matches. CDR1 and CDR2 (germline): MNHEY, SVGAGI. This chain's CDR3 is CASSYSTSGGQETQYF. The CDR3 bases are TGTGCCAGCAGTTACTCGACGAGCGGGGGGCAGGAGACCCAGTACTTC.

This clonotype was observed many times. The rearrangement links TRBV15 to TRBJ2-3; 10 bases match TRBD2. Germline V lookup: CDR1 LNHNV, CDR2 YYDKDF (reference sequence). This CDR3 region has 12 residues. Germline trimming cut 8 bases from V and 5 bases from J; bases unmatched to any gene: 1. In DNA, the CDR3 is TGTGCCACCCGGACTAGCGGAGATACGCAGTATTTT. As protein: CATRTSGDTQYF.

The chain combines TRBV12-3 or TRBV12-4 with TRBJ2-3; no definite D call. The CDR3 has 14 amino acids. The ends were cut back, 1 base at V and 0 bases at J, with 5 bases in the middle. CDR3 in DNA: TGTGCCAGCAGTTTAGTGGGTAGCACAGATACGCAGTATTTT. Translated: CASSLVGSTDTQYF.

The rearrangement links TRBV18 to TRBJ1-5; D remains unclear. CDR1 KGHSH and CDR2 LQKENI come from the germline V gene. The CDR3 is 13 amino acids. Trimming took 3 bases from V and 5 from J, leaving 8 bases between them. The CDR3 loop reads CASSPDIDQPQHF. CDR3 nucleotides: TGTGCCAGCTCACCCGATATCGATCAGCCCCAGCATTTT.

This rearrangement joins TRBV30 to TRBJ1-1, with 8 bases that match TRBD1. The germline CDR1 and CDR2 sequences are GTSNPN and SVGIG (reference sequence). The CDR3 runs to 13 residues. The junction had 9 bases not matched to a gene; V was cut back by 8 bases and J by 4 bases. This chain's CDR3 is CAKRTGSGTEAFF. CDR3 bases: TGTGCCAAAAGGACAGGGAGTGGCACTGAAGCTTTCTTT. The full variable domain, with the rest looked up from reference TRBV30 and TRBJ1-1, is SQTIHQWPATLVQPVGSPLSLECTVEGTSNPNLYWYRQAAGRGLQLLFYSVGIGQISSEVPQNLSASRPQDRQFILSSKKLLLSDSGFYLCAKRTGSGTEAFFGQGTRLTVV.

The rearrangement uses TRBV18 and TRBJ1-3, with D perhaps TRBD1 (6 bases). Germline values: CDR1 KGHSH, CDR2 LQKENI. With 3 bases removed from V and 3 bases from J, the gap between germline ends came to 12 bases. This CDR3 region has 15 residues. The CDR3 sequence is CASSPPTGFGNTIYF. The CDR3 coding sequence is TGTGCCAGCTCACCCCCAACAGGGTTTGGAAACACCATATATTTT.

This chain joins TRBV18 and TRBJ1-4; 8 nucleotides line up with TRBD1. The CDR3 runs to 14 residues. From germline, CDR1 is KGHSH and CDR2 LQKENI. The V segment lost 4 bases and the J segment 6 bases; nucleotides outside the gene matches: 4. As DNA, the CDR3 is TGTGCCAGCTCACGAGGACAGGGTGATGAAAAACTGTTTTTT. Amino acid sequence: CASSRGQGDEKLFF.

This chain joins TRBV5-1 and TRBJ2-7; TRBD2 agrees at 9 bases. Trimming at V came to 4 bases and at J to 1 base, leaving 3 bases not matched to a gene. This CDR3 is 14 amino acids long. Germline V lookup: CDR1 SGHRS, CDR2 YFSETQ. Here the CDR3 DNA reads TGCGCCAGCAGCCTAGCGGGAAGATCCTACGAGCAGTACTTC. Translation gives CASSLAGRSYEQYF.

This clonotype was recorded a few times. The chain carries TRBV24-1 and TRBJ2-3; TRBD2 matches at 7 bases. V shed 2 bases and J 7 bases; nucleotides not matched to a gene: 5. The CDR3 runs 14 residues. Germline V lookup: CDR1 KGHDR, CDR2 SFDVKD. CDR3 nucleotides: TGTGCCACCAGTGATTCTCTTGGGACTAATACGCAGTATTTT. It translates to CATSDSLGTNTQYF.

The chain links TRBV18 to TRBJ2-1; TRBD1 matches 9 bases. This CDR3 spans 15 amino acids. V shed 5 bases, J shed 1 base, and the junction held 3 bases outside the gene matches. Germline V lookup: CDR1 KGHSH, CDR2 LQKENI. In nucleotides, the CDR3 is TGTGCCAGCTCAGTGGGACAGGGATCCTACAATGAGCAGTTCTTC. This sequence encodes CASSVGQGSYNEQFF.

This clonotype was counted a few times. The chain has TRBV30 and TRBJ2-3, with unresolved D. Germline V CDR1 and CDR2: GTSNPN, SVGIG (reference sequence). The CDR3 consists of 13 residues. Trimming took 2 bases from V and 2 from J, leaving 8 bases between them. The CDR3 DNA follows: TGTGCCTGGAGTACCAGTCACACAGATACGCAGTATTTT. Its translation is CAWSTSHTDTQYF.

This clonotype was observed a few times. The chain joins TRBV27 to TRBJ1-2; TRBD1 agrees at 9 bases. The trim removed 0 bases at V and 6 bases at J, leaving 5 bases unmatched. Germline V gene lookup returns CDR1 MNHEY and CDR2 SMNVEV (reference sequence). This CDR3 has 15 residues. The chain's CDR3 is CASSLSGTGFDGYTF. CDR3 DNA: TGTGCCAGCAGTTTATCGGGGACAGGGTTCGATGGCTACACCTTC.

This clonotype was detected a few times. V gene TRBV3-1 combines with J gene TRBJ2-5; D not certain. The germline V gene has CDR1 LGHDT and CDR2 YNNKEL (reference sequence). The V end lost 3 bases, the J end lost 2 bases, and 7 bases lay between the germline ends. The CDR3 contains 13 residues. CDR3: CASSHIRQETQYF. The DNA of the CDR3 is TGTGCCAGCAGCCACATCAGACAAGAGACCCAGTACTTC.

This clonotype was seen a few times. The V gene is TRBV20-1, the J gene TRBJ2-3; 9 positions match TRBD2. CDR1 is DFQATT and CDR2 is SNEGSKA in the germline V gene (reference sequence). Unmatched junction bases numbered 10, after V lost 5 bases and J lost 4 bases. The CDR3 contains 15 residues. The CDR3 nucleotides read TGCAGTGCTGCACCAAGGACTAGCGCCGCAGATACGCAGTATTTT. Its protein is CSAAPRTSAADTQYF.

As concerns this clonotype: Just one base apart from a much larger clone, this may be a read error. The CDR3 loop is CATSRGPSYEQYF. CDR3 DNA sequence: TGTGCCACCAGCAGGGGACCGAGTTACGAGCAGTACTTC. This chain joins TRBV15 and TRBJ2-7; D possibly uses TRBD1 or TRBD2 (5 bases each). CDR1 LNHNV and CDR2 YYDKDF come from the germline V gene (reference sequence). This CDR3 is 13 amino acids long. Trimming removed 3 bases at V and 4 bases at J, with 10 bases between.

This chain joins TRBV5-1 and TRBJ2-7; D might be TRBD1 (6 bases). Germline V gives CDR1 SGHRS, CDR2 YFSETQ. This CDR3 contains 12 residues. Trimming left V 2 bases short and J 7 bases short, with 10 bases between. CDR3 DNA: TGCGCCAGCAGCTTCTCAGGGACAGAGCAGTACTTC. Translation: CASSFSGTEQYF.

The chain links TRBV24-1 to TRBJ2-1, with TRBD1 identical over 11 bases. The ends lost 4 bases at V and 1 base at J; junction bases unmatched: 5. The CDR3 has 17 residues. The germline CDR1 and CDR2 sequences are KGHDR and SFDVKD. This CDR3 reads CATSDIGTGGSYNEQFF. The CDR3 nucleotides are TGTGCCACCAGTGACATCGGGACAGGGGGGTCCTACAATGAGCAGTTCTTC.

This clonotype was recorded a few times. This chain links TRBV5-1 with TRBJ1-1, with unresolved D. Trimming left V 1 base short and J 0 bases short, with 10 bases between. Germline lookup yields CDR1 SGHRS and CDR2 YFSETQ. There are 15 residues in the CDR3. This CDR3 is CASSLSTGMNTEAFF. The CDR3 DNA is TGCGCCAGCAGCTTGTCGACGGGGATGAACACTGAAGCTTTCTTT.

V is TRBV21-1 and J is TRBJ2-3; the table calls TRBD2, which could not be checked here. TRBV21-1 is a pseudogene segment. This CDR3 is built from 15 residues. The CDR3 sequence: CASSKGAGNRDTQYF. The CDR3 nucleotides read TGTGCCAGCAGCAAGGGAGCCGGGAATAGAGATACGCAGTATTTT.

The chain links TRBV5-1 to TRBJ1-1; 7 bases are shared with TRBD1. This CDR3 has 14 amino acids. Germline lookup yields CDR1 SGHRS and CDR2 YFSETQ. Trimming at V came to 0 bases and at J to 4 bases, leaving 3 bases not matched to a gene. The DNA of the CDR3 is TGCGCCAGCAGCTTGGGACAGGGAGTCACTGAAGCTTTCTTT. As protein: CASSLGQGVTEAFF. Complete variable domain (other parts from reference TRBV5-1 and TRBJ1-1): KAGVTQTPRYLIKTRGQQVTLSCSPISGHRSVSWYQQTPGQGLQFLFEYFSETQRNKGNFPGRFSGRQFSNSRSEMNVSTLELGDSALYLCASSLGQGVTEAFFGQGTRLTVV.

This clonotype came up a few times. This chain joins TRBV18 and TRBJ2-2; TRBD1 matches at 7 bases. This CDR3 is built from 15 residues. Germline V gene lookup returns CDR1 KGHSH and CDR2 LQKENI. J was trimmed by 0 bases and V by 3 bases; bases with no gene match: 1. This CDR3 reads CASSPGTANTGELFF. The CDR3 nucleotides read TGTGCCAGCTCACCCGGGACAGCGAACACCGGGGAGCTGTTTTTT.

V and J are TRBV30 and TRBJ1-5; D uncertain. There are 15 residues in the CDR3. The ends were cut back, 3 bases at V and 0 bases at J, with 12 bases in the middle. Germline assignment: CDR1 GTSNPN and CDR2 SVGIG (reference sequence). Written as DNA, the CDR3 is TGTGCCTGGAGGGTCAAGGGATCTAGCAATCAGCCCCAGCATTTT. Translated: CAWRVKGSSNQPQHF.

This clonotype was seen repeatedly, ten times or more. Germline and junction disagree at one end, which may indicate a read error. This chain joins TRBV20-1 and TRBJ1-2, with 8 bases fitting TRBD1. The CDR3 spans 13 residues. Germline V lookup: CDR1 DFQATT, CDR2 SNEGSKA (reference sequence). The CDR3: CSAGDRGLIGYTF. CDR3 coding DNA: TGCAGTGCTGGAGACAGGGGCCTAATTGGCTACACCTTC.

The chain carries TRBV7-2 and TRBJ2-5; 10 bases match TRBD2. In germline, CDR1 is SGHTA, CDR2 FQGNSA. This CDR3 is built from 15 residues. V was pared by 7 bases and J by 5 bases, with 10 bases of the junction left unmatched. CDR3 sequence: CASTAVAGGWETQYF. The CDR3 coding sequence is TGTGCCAGCACGGCGGTAGCGGGGGGTTGGGAGACCCAGTACTTC.

This clonotype appeared many times. V is TRBV12-3 or TRBV12-4 and J is TRBJ1-6; D is perhaps TRBD1 (5 bases). V dropped 0 bases and J dropped 9 bases, with 12 bases sitting between them. The CDR3 has 15 amino acids. The DNA for the CDR3 is TGTGCCAGCAGTTTAGCAGGGACCAGAGCTTCACCCCTCCACTTT. Protein sequence: CASSLAGTRASPLHF.

The chain combines TRBV25-1 with TRBJ2-5, with D unclear. CDR1 MGHDK and CDR2 SYGVNS come from the germline V gene. The CDR3 has 12 residues. V was trimmed by 2 bases and J by 7 bases, leaving 8 bases between them. The CDR3 spells CASSEGFGTQYF. The CDR3 nucleotides are TGTGCCAGCAGTGAAGGTTTTGGGACCCAGTACTTC.

The chain links TRBV24-1 to TRBJ2-5; D is ambiguous. Between the trimmed V and J ends, which lost 1 base and 4 bases, there was a span of 3 bases. Germline CDR1 and CDR2: KGHDR and SFDVKD. The CDR3 runs to 12 residues. In nucleotides, the CDR3 is TGTGCCACCAGTGATTTCCGAGAGACCCAGTACTTC. It translates to CATSDFRETQYF.

This chain joins TRBV23-1 and TRBJ1-4, with TRBD1 as a possible D gene (6 bases). TRBV23-1 qualifies as an ORF whose function is uncertain. CDR3 length: 21 amino acids. V shed 2 bases and J shed 1 base, with 26 bases lying between them. CDR3 bases: TGCGCCAGCAGTCAACCACTTCCGGGACACCCAATTGGGATAACTAATGAAAAACTGTTTTTT. This gives the protein CASSQPLPGHPIGITNEKLFF.